The present T cell receptor (beta chain) was sequenced within a study of regulatory T cells in long-lasting Graves disease. Time point: newly diagnosed GD, antithyroid drugs for less than 3 months. Isolated PBMC RNA provided the starting material for the TCR library. V lost 5 bases and J lost 5, with 22 bases in between. There are 16 residues in the CDR3. CDR1 and CDR2 from the germline V gene are SEHNR and FQNEAQ (reference sequence). This clonotype was recorded many times. According to the study, TCR beta libraries were built with iRepertoire HTBI primers and CDR3-region Arm-PCR. TCRdb reanalysed the multiplex PCR reads using MiXCR and keeps one entry per CDR3 protein. Of hundreds of thousands of distinct CDR3 sequences listed, roughly 15% are singletons. A further study also used this sample, focusing on T cells in Graves' hyperthyroidism and ophthalmopathy.

The sequencing here drew on peripheral blood mononuclear cells (PBMCs), taken at new diagnosis, from a patient treated with antithyroid drugs. The gene calls are TRBV7-9 and TRBJ2-7; D gene ambiguous. This TCR was sampled from a woman aged 25 to 39 with Graves disease. The CDR3 DNA follows: TGTGCCAGCAGCCCATATCAGACTCAGGACGGCGACGAGCAGTACTTC. Translating gives CASSPYQTQDGDEQYF.